This T cell receptor (beta chain) derives from a study of OX40 agonist ivuxolimab in advanced cancers. Study-level background: Patients were dosed intravenously with ivuxolimab at 0.01 to 10 mg/kg every 2 weeks.

CDR3 length equals 15 residues. Germline CDR1 reads SEHNR; CDR2 reads FQNEAQ (reference sequence). V lost 1 base and J lost 3, with 12 bases in between. Only one count was recorded for this clone. The protocol was immunoSEQ multiplex PCR, while the TCRdb copy is restricted to in-frame clones and leaves out a portion. Found here are roughly 90,000 clones, roughly 90% of them singletons; the top ten hold 0.79%. Sequenced material: CD4+ or CD8+ T cells sorted from blood, taken in a trial of the OX40 agonist ivuxolimab. The chain recombines TRBV7-9 with TRBJ1-1; possibly TRBD1 for D (6 bases). This clonotype was sampled from an adult with an advanced solid tumor such as melanoma, head and neck, liver or kidney cancer. CDR3 in amino acids: CASSLGGPGYTEAFF. CDR3 DNA sequence: TGTGCCAGCAGCTTAGGGGGGCCAGGATACACTGAAGCTTTCTTT.